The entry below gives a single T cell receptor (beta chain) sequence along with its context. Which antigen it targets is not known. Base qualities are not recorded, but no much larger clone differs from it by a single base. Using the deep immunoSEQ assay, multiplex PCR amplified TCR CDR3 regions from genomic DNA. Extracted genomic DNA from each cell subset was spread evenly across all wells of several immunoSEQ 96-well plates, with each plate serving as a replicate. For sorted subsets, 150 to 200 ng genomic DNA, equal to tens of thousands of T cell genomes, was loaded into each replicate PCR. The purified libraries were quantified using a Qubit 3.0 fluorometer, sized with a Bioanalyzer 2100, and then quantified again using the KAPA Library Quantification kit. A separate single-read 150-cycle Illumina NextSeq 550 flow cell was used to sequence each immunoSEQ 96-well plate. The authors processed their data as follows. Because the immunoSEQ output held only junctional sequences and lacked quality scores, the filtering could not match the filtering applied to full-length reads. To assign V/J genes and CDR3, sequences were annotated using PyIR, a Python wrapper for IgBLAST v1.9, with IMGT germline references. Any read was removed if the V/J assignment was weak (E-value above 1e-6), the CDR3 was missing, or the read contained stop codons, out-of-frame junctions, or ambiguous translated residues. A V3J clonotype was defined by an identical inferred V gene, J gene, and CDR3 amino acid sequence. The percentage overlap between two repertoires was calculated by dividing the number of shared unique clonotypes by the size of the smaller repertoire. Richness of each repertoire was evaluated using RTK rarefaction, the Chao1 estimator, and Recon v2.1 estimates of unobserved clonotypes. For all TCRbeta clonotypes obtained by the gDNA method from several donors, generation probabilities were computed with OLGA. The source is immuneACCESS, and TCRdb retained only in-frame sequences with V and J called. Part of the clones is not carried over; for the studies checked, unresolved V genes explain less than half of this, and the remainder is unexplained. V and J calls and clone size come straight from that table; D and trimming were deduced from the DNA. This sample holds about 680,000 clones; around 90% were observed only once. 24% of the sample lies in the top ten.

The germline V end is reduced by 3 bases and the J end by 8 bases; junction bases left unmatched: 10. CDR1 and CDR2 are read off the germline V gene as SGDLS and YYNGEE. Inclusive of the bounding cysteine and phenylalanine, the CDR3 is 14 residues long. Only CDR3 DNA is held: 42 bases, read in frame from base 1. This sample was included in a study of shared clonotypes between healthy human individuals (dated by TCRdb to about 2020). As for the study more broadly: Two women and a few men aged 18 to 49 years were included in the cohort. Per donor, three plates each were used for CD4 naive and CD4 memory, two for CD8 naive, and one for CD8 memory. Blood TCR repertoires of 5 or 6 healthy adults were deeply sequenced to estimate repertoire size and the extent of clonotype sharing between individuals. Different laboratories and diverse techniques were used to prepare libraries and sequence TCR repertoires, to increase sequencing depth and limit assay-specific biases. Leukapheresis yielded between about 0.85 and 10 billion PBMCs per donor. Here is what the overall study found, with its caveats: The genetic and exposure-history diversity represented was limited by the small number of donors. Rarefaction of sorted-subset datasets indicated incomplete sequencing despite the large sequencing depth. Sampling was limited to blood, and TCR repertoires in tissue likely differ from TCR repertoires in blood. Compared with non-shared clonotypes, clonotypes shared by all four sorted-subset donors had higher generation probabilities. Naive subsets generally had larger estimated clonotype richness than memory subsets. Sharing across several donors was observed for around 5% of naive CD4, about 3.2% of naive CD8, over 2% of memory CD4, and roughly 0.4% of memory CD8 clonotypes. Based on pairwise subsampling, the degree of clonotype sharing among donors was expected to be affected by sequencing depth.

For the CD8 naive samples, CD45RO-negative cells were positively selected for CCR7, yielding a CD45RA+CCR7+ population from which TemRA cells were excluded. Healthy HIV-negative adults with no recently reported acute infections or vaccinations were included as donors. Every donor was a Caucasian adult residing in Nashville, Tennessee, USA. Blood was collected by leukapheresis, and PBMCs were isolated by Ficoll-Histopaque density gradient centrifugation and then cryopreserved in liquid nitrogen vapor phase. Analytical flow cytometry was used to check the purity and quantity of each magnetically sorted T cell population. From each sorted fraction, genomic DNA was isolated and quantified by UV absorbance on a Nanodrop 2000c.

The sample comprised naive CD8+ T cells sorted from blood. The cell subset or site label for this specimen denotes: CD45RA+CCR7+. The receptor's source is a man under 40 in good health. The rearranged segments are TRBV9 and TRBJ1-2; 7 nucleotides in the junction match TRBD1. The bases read TGTGCCAGCAGCGCGACCACGACAGGGCACGGCTACACCTTC. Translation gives CASSATTTGHGYTF.